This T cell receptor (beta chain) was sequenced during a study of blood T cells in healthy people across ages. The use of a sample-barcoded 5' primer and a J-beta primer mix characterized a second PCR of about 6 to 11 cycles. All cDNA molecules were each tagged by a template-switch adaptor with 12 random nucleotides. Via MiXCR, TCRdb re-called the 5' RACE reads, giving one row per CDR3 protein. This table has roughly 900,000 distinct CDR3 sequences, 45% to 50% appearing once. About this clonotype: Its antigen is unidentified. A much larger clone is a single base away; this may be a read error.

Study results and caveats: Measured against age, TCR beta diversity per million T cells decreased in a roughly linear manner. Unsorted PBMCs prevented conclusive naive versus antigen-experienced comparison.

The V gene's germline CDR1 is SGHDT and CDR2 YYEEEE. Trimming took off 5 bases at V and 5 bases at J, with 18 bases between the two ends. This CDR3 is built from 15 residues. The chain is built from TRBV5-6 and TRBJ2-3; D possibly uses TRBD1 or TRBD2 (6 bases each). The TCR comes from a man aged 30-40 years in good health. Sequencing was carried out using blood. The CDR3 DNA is TGTGCCAGCAGACACGAGGGGGGCGCATTAGATACGCAGTATTTT. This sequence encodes CASRHEGGALDTQYF.